This T cell receptor beta chain was documented in a study of PD-L1 blockade in urothelial cancer. Time point specified: peripheral blood 6 weeks after treatment start. The cohort comprised individuals with locally advanced or metastatic urothelial carcinoma. Peripheral blood mononuclear cells were collected from every patient before and during treatment, yielding between 1 and 8 samples per patient. After removal of 0 bases from V and 5 bases from J, the junction contained 20 bases not matched to a gene. Germline V CDR1 and CDR2: MGHRA, YSYEKL. CDR3 size: 20 residues. Measured with immunoSEQ multiplex PCR; TCRdb has only the in-frame clones, and not every one. The table lists 40,000 or so clones, roughly 90% of them singletons, with 24% in the top ten.

This TCR came from a man in his 60s with urothelial cancer. The chain couples TRBV4-1 to TRBJ1-2; 8 nucleotides align to TRBD1. This specimen was PBMCs, taken around atezolizumab (anti-PD-L1) treatment. DNA for the CDR3: TGCGCCAGCAGCCAAGATCGATCCTTGGGACAGGCGAAACCGTTGTATGGCTACACCTTC. This gives the protein CASSQDRSLGQAKPLYGYTF.